This TCR beta chain was profiled in a study of post-analysis software for immune sequencing data. Overall study findings and caveats: In patients, about five TRBV segments were more frequent than in controls, with TRBV5-6, TRBV5-1 and TRBV20-1 among them. Controls' normalized Chao1 diversity significantly exceeded that of multiple sclerosis patients. By F measure, samples from a shared preparation batch strongly co-clustered.

Sequencing libraries made from TCR beta cDNA carried unique molecular identifiers. T cells numbering about 0.85 to 10 million yielded 450,000 to 600,000 cDNA molecules. TCRdb used MiXCR to reprocess the PCR reads, holding one entry per CDR3 protein. Among about 770,000 distinct CDR3 sequences listed, about half were seen once. As to this clonotype: Its cognate antigen is unknown.

Germline loops: CDR1 SGHVS, CDR2 FQNEAQ. This CDR3 has 14 amino acids. Between the trimmed V and J ends, which lost 5 bases and 1 base, there was a span of 11 bases. Sequencing used blood. This TCR derives from a girl between 10 and 17 years old with multiple sclerosis. V usage is TRBV7-8 and J usage is TRBJ1-1; TRBD1 might be the D (5 bases). The CDR3: CASSQGRTNTEAFF. Written as DNA, the CDR3 is TGTGCCAGCAGCCAGGGACGGACGAACACTGAAGCTTTCTTT.